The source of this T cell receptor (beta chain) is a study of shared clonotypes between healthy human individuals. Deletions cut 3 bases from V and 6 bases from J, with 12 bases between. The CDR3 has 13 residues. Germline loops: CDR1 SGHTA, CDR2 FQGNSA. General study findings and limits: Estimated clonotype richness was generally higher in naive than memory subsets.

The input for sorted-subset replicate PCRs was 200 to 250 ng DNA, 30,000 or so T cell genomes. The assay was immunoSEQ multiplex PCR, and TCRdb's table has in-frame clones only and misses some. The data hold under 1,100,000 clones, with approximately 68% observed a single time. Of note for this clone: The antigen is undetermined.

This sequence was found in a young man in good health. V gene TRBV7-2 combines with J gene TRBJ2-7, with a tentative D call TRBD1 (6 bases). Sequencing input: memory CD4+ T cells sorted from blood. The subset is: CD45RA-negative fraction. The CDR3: CASSFSGESEQYF. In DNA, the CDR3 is TGTGCCAGCAGCTTTTCAGGGGAAAGCGAGCAGTACTTC.